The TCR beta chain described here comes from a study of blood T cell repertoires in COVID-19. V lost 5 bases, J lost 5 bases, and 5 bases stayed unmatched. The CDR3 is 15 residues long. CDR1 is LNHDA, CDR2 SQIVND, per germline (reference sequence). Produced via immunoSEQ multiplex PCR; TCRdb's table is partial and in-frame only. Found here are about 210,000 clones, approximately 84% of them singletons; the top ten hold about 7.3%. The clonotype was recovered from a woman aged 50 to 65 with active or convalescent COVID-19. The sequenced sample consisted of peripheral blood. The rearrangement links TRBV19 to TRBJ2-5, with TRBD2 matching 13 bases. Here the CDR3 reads CASSPWTSGGETQYF. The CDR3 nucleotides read TGTGCCAGTAGTCCTTGGACTAGCGGGGGTGAGACCCAGTACTTC.